These 5 T cell receptor beta chains were sequenced from one sample in a study of follicular helper T cells after annual influenza vaccination. Profiling relied on immunoSEQ multiplex PCR, and the TCRdb table lists in-frame clones only, not all of them. The sample consists of nearly 9,000 clones, more than 80% of them appearing once. Noted time point: 2013-2014 season, 7 days after vaccination. The source was CXCR5+ CD38- circulating T follicular helper cells from blood, collected 7 days after influenza vaccination. The sample's subset: circulating Tfh, non-naive CD4+CXCR5+PD-1+ (ICOS+CD38+ or ICOS-CD38-). Receptors originate from an adult who received the influenza vaccine.

J is TRBJ2-7 and V is TRBV27; D unresolved. Deletions cut 5 bases from V and 2 bases from J, with 19 bases between. The CDR3 is 16 residues long. Looked up from germline, CDR1 is MNHEY and CDR2 is SMNVEV (reference sequence). CDR3 coding DNA: TGTGCCAGCAGTAAAACTACCGGTCTTACTACCTACGAGCAGTACTTC. Translation gives CASSKTTGLTTYEQYF.

The V call is TRBV4-1, the J call TRBJ2-2; D unresolved. V was pared by 0 bases and J by 5 bases, with 4 bases between. The CDR3 spans 13 residues. Per the germline V gene, CDR1 is MGHRA and CDR2 is YSYEKL. The CDR3 DNA reads as TGCGCCAGCAGCCAAGAGCTTACCGGGGAGCTGTTTTTT. Protein product: CASSQELTGELFF.

V usage is TRBV7-2 and J usage is TRBJ1-4; a weak D match, TRBD1 (5 bases). The CDR3 runs to 15 residues. Per germline, CDR1 SGHTA and CDR2 FQGNSA. Trimming shortened V by 2 bases and J by 6 bases, and 13 bases separated the two germline ends. CDR3 sequence (DNA): TGTGCCAGCAGCTTACGCAGGGAGGGCCATGAAAAACTGTTTTTT. Its protein is CASSLRREGHEKLFF.

J is TRBJ1-1 and V is TRBV19; D might be TRBD1 (5 bases). Trimming took off 8 bases at V and 6 bases at J, with 16 bases between the two ends. Germline V CDR1 and CDR2: LNHDA, SQIVND (reference sequence). The CDR3 loop spans 13 amino acids. This CDR3 is CASSRVMGAEAFF. The CDR3 DNA follows: TGTGCCAGTTCCCGGGTCATGGGGGCTGAAGCTTTCTTT.

This clone was recorded a few times. The chain couples TRBV10-3 to TRBJ1-2; 10 bases fit TRBD1. From germline, CDR1 is ENHRY and CDR2 SYGVKD. V gave up 8 bases and J gave up 6 bases; unmatched junction bases: 9. The CDR3 runs to 14 residues. The CDR3 DNA sequence: TGTGCCATCCGCGGTGGGACAGGGGTAGATGGCTACACCTTC. Translation gives CAIRGGTGVDGYTF.